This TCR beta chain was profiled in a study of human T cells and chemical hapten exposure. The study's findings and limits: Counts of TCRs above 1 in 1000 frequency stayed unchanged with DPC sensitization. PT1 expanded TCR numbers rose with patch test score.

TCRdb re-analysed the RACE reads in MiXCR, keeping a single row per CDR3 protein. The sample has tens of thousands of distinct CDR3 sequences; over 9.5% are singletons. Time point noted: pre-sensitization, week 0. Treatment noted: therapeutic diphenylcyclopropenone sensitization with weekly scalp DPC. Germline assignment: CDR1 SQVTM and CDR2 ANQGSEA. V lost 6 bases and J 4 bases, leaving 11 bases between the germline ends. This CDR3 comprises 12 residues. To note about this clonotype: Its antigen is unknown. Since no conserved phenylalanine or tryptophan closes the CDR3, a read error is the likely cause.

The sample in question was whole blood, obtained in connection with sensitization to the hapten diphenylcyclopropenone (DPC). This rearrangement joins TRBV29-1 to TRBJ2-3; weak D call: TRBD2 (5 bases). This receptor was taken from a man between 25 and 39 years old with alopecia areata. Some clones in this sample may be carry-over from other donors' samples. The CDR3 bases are TGCAGCGTACTACTAGGGCCAGATACGCAGTATTCT. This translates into CSVLLGPDTQYS.